Listed below are T cell receptor beta chains from one sample, sequenced in a study of shared clonotypes between healthy human individuals. Sequencing used immunoSEQ multiplex PCR; TCRdb keeps in-frame clones, though not all of them. The sample has roughly 2.2 million clones; 85% to 95% are singletons. Sequenced input: naive CD4+ T cells from PBMCs. All receptors derive from a man between 18 and 35 years old in good health. Some clones in this sample may be carry-over from other donors' samples. Each CDR3 is given with its conserved first and last residue. Fields, in order: clone size, D gene, J gene, V gene, CDR3 DNA, CDR3 protein. A D gene is named only where the DNA matches it firmly. The listing skips clone size in some rows; elsewhere it reads once, few, many or a size class.

-,-,TRBJ1-1,TRBV7-2,TGTGCCAGCAGCGTCGACGGGAGGGGAGCTTTCTTT,CASSVDGRGAFF
-,-,TRBJ2-3,TRBV21-1,TGTGCCAGCAGCCTCGGACTAGTCGATAGCACAGATACGCAGTATTTT,CASSLGLVDSTDTQYF
-,TRBD1,TRBJ1-4,TRBV27,TGTGCCAGCAGTTCTCCAGGGGGCGGCAATGAAAAACTGTTTTTT,CASSSPGGGNEKLFF
-,TRBD2,TRBJ2-2,TRBV7-3,TGTGCCAGCAGCCAAAAAGCGGGAGGGATGGTGGCCGGGGAGCTGTTTTTT,CASSQKAGGMVAGELFF
-,-,TRBJ2-2,TRBV5-7,TGTGCCAGCAGCTTTCCCGGGGAGCTGTTTTTT,CASSFPGELFF
-,-,TRBJ1-5,TRBV28,TGTGCCAGCAGTTTATATCGGGGGCCCGTGGGTCAGCCCCAGCATTTT,CASSLYRGPVGQPQHF
-,TRBD1,TRBJ2-2,TRBV5-4,TGTGCCAGCAGCCCGAGGCAGGGGGCCGCCGGGGAGCTGTTTTTT,CASSPRQGAAGELFF
once,TRBD1,TRBJ1-1,TRBV2,TGTGCCAGCAGTTGGGCCTATTATGGACAGGGTAAAACTGAAGCTTTCTTT,CASSWAYYGQGKTEAFF
-,TRBD2,TRBJ2-2,TRBV4-2,TGTGCCAGCAGCCCTAAGACCGGGACTAGTATCACCGGGGAGCTGTTTTTT,CASSPKTGTSITGELFF
-,-,TRBJ1-5,TRBV6-1,TGTGCCAGCAGTGAATTGGTGGGGTATCAGCCCCAGCATTTT,CASSELVGYQPQHF
-,TRBD1,TRBJ1-4,TRBV5-1,TGCGCCAGCAGCTTCCAGGGGGCTTCAGAAGAAAAACTGTTTTTT,CASSFQGASEEKLFF
-,-,TRBJ1-1,TRBV29-1,TGCAGCGTTGCCGGGAGGAACACTGAAGCTTTCTTT,CSVAGRNTEAFF
-,-,TRBJ1-1,TRBV4-1,TGCGCCAGCAGCCACCCTGGGGGGGAGAACACTGAAGCTTTCTTT,CASSHPGGENTEAFF
-,-,TRBJ2-5,TRBV4-3,TGCGCCAGCAGCCAAGGCCCCTCGGAGACCCAGTACTTC,CASSQGPSETQYF
-,TRBD2,TRBJ2-5,TRBV5-4,TGTGCCAGCAGCTTGGATACCGGGAGGGCCGGGGAGACCCAGTACTTC,CASSLDTGRAGETQYF
-,-,TRBJ2-2,TRBV5-1,TGCGCCAGCAGCTTGGTCGGAGGGGTGAACACCGGGGAGCTGTTTTTT,CASSLVGGVNTGELFF
-,TRBD2,TRBJ2-5,TRBV4-1,TGCGCCAGCAGCCGGAGCGGGAGTGACATCCTCGAGACCCAGTACTTC,CASSRSGSDILETQYF
once,TRBD1,TRBJ1-2,TRBV28,TGTGCCAGCTACGTCACAGGGGGAGAGTATGGCTACACCTTC,CASYVTGGEYGYTF
few,-,TRBJ1-2,TRBV28,TGTGCCAGCATTGGGGGGGCTCTGGGCGGCGGCTACACCTTC,CASIGGALGGGYTF
-,TRBD2,TRBJ2-7,TRBV4-1,TGCGCCAGCAGCCAAGTCTTCGGACTAGCAGGCGAGCAGTACTTC,CASSQVFGLAGEQYF
-,-,TRBJ1-1,TRBV20-1,TGCAGTGCTAGTGGTTGGGCTGAAGCTTTCTTT,CSASGWAEAFF
-,-,TRBJ2-1,TRBV6-4,TGTGCCAGCAGTGTAACCGGACAGAACTCCTACAATGAGCAGTTCTTC,CASSVTGQNSYNEQFF
-,-,TRBJ1-5,TRBV6-1,TGTGCCAGCAGTCCACAGGGAGGGGGCAATCAGCCCCAGCATTTT,CASSPQGGGNQPQHF
-,TRBD2,TRBJ2-7,TRBV10-3,TGTGCCATCAGTGATGTAGCGGGAGGAACCTACGAGCAGTACTTC,CAISDVAGGTYEQYF
-,-,TRBJ1-1,TRBV7-9,TGTGCCAGCAGCTTCCCCCGGGGGGCCCGGAACACTGAAGCTTTCTTT,CASSFPRGARNTEAFF
-,-,TRBJ2-3,TRBV11-2,TGTGCCAGCCGGGGGCGGCCCAGCGGCACAGATACGCAGTATTTT,CASRGRPSGTDTQYF
-,TRBD2,TRBJ2-5,TRBV5-8,TGTGCCAGCAGCTTATCAGGAGGCGGGAGATCCCAAGAGACCCAGTACTTC,CASSLSGGGRSQETQYF
-,-,TRBJ1-3,TRBV7-2,TGTGCCAGCAGCACAGGAACAGCAGGAAACACCATATATTTT,CASSTGTAGNTIYF
-,-,TRBJ2-1,TRBV7-3,TGTGCCAGCAGCAACACCGGGGAGCAGTTCTTC,CASSNTGEQFF
-,-,TRBJ1-1,TRBV19,TGTGCCAGTAGCGACAGAGCCCAAGCTTTCTTT,CASSDRAQAFF
-,-,TRBJ2-1,TRBV18,TGTGCCAGCTCACCACGCTCCTACAATGAGCAGTTCTTC,CASSPRSYNEQFF
-,TRBD2,TRBJ2-1,TRBV5-1,TGCGCCAGCAGCTTTATAGCGGGAGCGCGAAATGAGCAGTTCTTC,CASSFIAGARNEQFF
-,-,TRBJ1-1,TRBV7-2,TGTGCCAGCAGCCGTGAACTGGGGGGCGCTTTCTTT,CASSRELGGAFF
-,-,TRBJ1-5,TRBV7-6,TGTGCCAGCAGCTTAGAGGGGGTTTTACAGCCCCAGCATTTT,CASSLEGVLQPQHF
-,-,TRBJ2-1,TRBV11-3,TGTGCCAGCAGCTTAGATAGGCGAGATGAGCAGTTCTTC,CASSLDRRDEQFF
-,-,TRBJ1-3,TRBV28,TGTGCCAGCAGTACGACAGTAACTGGAAACACCATATATTTT,CASSTTVTGNTIYF
-,TRBD1,TRBJ1-3,TRBV2,TGTGCCAGCAGTGACTTGGACAGGGGGCTCTCTGGAAACACCATATATTTT,CASSDLDRGLSGNTIYF
-,-,TRBJ2-7,TRBV5-1,TGCGCCAGTACCCCTGGAGGACTTGGGCCCTACGAGCAGTACTTC,CASTPGGLGPYEQYF
-,-,TRBJ1-1,TRBV2,TGTGCCAGCAGTATCAGAAGGGAGCGGGACACTGAAGCTTTCTTT,CASSIRRERDTEAFF
-,-,TRBJ2-1,TRBV7-2,TGTGCCAGCAGCTCCCAATGGTCTCTGGGTAATCAACGTGAGCAGTTCTTC,CASSSQWSLGNQREQFF
-,-,TRBJ1-1,TRBV7-9,TGTGCCAGCAACTTAGGGGGACGGGGGAGGACTGAAGCTTTCTTT,CASNLGGRGRTEAFF
-,-,TRBJ2-7,TRBV7-9,TGTGCCAGCAGCTTTGGGGGTACCTACGAGCAGTACTTC,CASSFGGTYEQYF
-,-,TRBJ2-2,TRBV5-4,TGTGCCAGCAGCCCCCGACAGGCCCCCCCCGGGGAGCTGTTTTTT,CASSPRQAPPGELFF
-,TRBD1,TRBJ1-2,TRBV6-1,TGTGCCAGCAGTGAAGCGCATGGACAGGGGGCGAGGATCGGTGGCTACACCTTC,CASSEAHGQGARIGGYTF
-,-,TRBJ2-7,TRBV7-3,TGTGCCAGCAGCTTAATAGGGAGCGGCGAGCAGTACTTC,CASSLIGSGEQYF
-,-,TRBJ2-1,TRBV7-2,TGTGCCAGCAGCTTAGCGAGGGGGAGCTACAATGAGCAGTTCTTC,CASSLARGSYNEQFF
-,TRBD1,TRBJ2-7,TRBV9,TGTGCCAGCAGCCAGGACAGGCCCAGCTCCTACGAGCAGTACTTC,CASSQDRPSSYEQYF
-,-,TRBJ2-7,TRBV18,TGTGCCAGCTCACCACCGAATTCGGCCGAGCAGTACTTC,CASSPPNSAEQYF
-,-,TRBJ1-4,TRBV5-6,TGTGCCAGCAGCCTCCGGGACCCTACGGGTGAAAAACTGTTTTTT,CASSLRDPTGEKLFF
-,TRBD2,TRBJ2-7,TRBV10-2,TGCGCCAGCAGTGAGTCTGGCGGACTAGCAGGGCGCTACGAGCAGTACTTC,CASSESGGLAGRYEQYF
-,-,TRBJ2-1,TRBV7-2,TGTGCCAGCAGCTCTAAAGCCCCGCCCGTCGGGCAGTTCTTC,CASSSKAPPVGQFF
-,-,TRBJ1-1,TRBV7-9,TGTGCCAGCAGCTTCAGCCCACGGACAGCCCCGAACACTGAAGCTTTCTTT,CASSFSPRTAPNTEAFF
-,-,TRBJ1-4,TRBV18,TGTGCCAGCTCACCACCAGGACAGTATAATGAAAAACTGTTTTTT,CASSPPGQYNEKLFF
-,TRBD1,TRBJ1-2,TRBV6-6,TGTGCCAGCAGTTGGAGACAGGGGGCGGGTGGCTACACCTTC,CASSWRQGAGGYTF
-,TRBD1,TRBJ2-2,TRBV6-1,TGTGCCAGCAGGGGGCAGGGGGCAGCCGGGGAGCTGTTTTTT,CASRGQGAAGELFF